This TCR beta chain was observed in a study of blood T cell repertoires in COVID-19. Study summary: PBMCs, B-cell-depleted T cells, or T cells provided the cDNA or gDNA that made up the material.

Original methodology: It was from reference gene primer amplification that nucleated cell counts were estimated. Measured with immunoSEQ multiplex PCR; TCRdb has only the in-frame clones, and not every one. V and J calls and clone size are given by that table; D and trimming were obtained from the DNA. The sample holds roughly 100,000 clones, about 91% seen once. Per the germline V gene, CDR1 is WSHSY and CDR2 is SAAADI. CDR3 length equals 14 residues. V lost 7 bases, J lost 5 bases, and 5 bases stayed unmatched. The chain links TRBV10-2 to TRBJ2-1; 10 bases map to TRBD2. The sequencing sample was made of peripheral blood. This TCR was recovered from a man aged 18 to 35 with acute or convalescent COVID-19. The CDR3 DNA follows: TGCGCCAGCAATAAAGCGGGAGGGGACAATGAGCAGTTCTTC. As protein: CASNKAGGDNEQFF.